The 25 T cell receptor beta chains below were found in one sample sequenced in a study of siplizumab effects on memory and regulatory T cells. Here immunoSEQ multiplex PCR was the method, and the copy in TCRdb shows in-frame clones only, minus some. The sample includes 50,000 to 60,000 clones, over 75% seen only once; the top ten take less than 0.35%. Sequencing input: naive CD8+ T cells sorted from blood. The receptor source for this set is a human donor in good health.

The chain couples TRBV2 to TRBJ2-1; either TRBD1 or TRBD2 may fit D (7 bases each). Trimming removed 10 bases at V and 0 bases at J, with 19 bases between. The CDR3 covers 16 residues. CDR1 is SNHLY and CDR2 is FYNNEI in the germline V gene. In nucleotides, the CDR3 is TGTGCCACCCAGGGGGTTGGGACTATCTCCTACAATGAGCAGTTCTTC. Protein: CATQGVGTISYNEQFF.

The chain's CDR3 is CASGPTSDRGLVWASSSYNSPLHF. The CDR3 coding sequence is TGTGCTAGTGGCCCTACCTCGGACAGGGGGCTTGTATGGGCCTCAAGCTCCTATAATTCACCCCTCCACTTT. The chain has TRBV12-5 and TRBJ1-6; 11 positions agree with TRBD1. The CDR3 loop spans 24 amino acids. The V segment lost 6 bases and the J segment 0 bases; nucleotides outside the gene matches: 25. CDR1 is LGHNT and CDR2 is FRNRAP in the germline V gene.

The genes are TRBV9 and TRBJ2-7; either TRBD1 or TRBD2 may supply D (5 bases each). The CDR3 is made up of 13 amino acids. With 4 bases removed from V and 7 bases from J, the gap between germline ends came to 15 bases. CDR1 is SGDLS, CDR2 YYNGEE, per germline. The CDR3 nucleotides read TGTGCCAGCAGCACCGGACGGGGCTTAGAGCAGTACTTC. Amino acid sequence: CASSTGRGLEQYF.

CDR3 nucleotide sequence: TGTGCCAGCAGCTTAGTAGGGGACAACACCGGGGAGCTGTTTTTT. Protein sequence: CASSLVGDNTGELFF. The chain recombines TRBV7-9 with TRBJ2-2; D is perhaps TRBD1 or TRBD2 (5 bases each). Looked up from germline, CDR1 is SEHNR and CDR2 is FQNEAQ (reference sequence). The CDR3 consists of 15 residues. V lost 1 base to trimming and J lost 2 bases, with 8 bases between them.

CDR3 DNA sequence: TGTGCCAGCAGCCACCTTCTAGCGTTACCCTACGAGCAGTACTTC. Amino acid sequence: CASSHLLALPYEQYF. The chain has TRBV4-2 and TRBJ2-7, with TRBD2 as a possible D gene (6 bases). V lost 3 bases to trimming and J lost 2 bases, with 14 bases between them. This CDR3 region has 15 residues. Per the germline V gene, CDR1 is LGHNA and CDR2 is YNFKEQ.

The chain recombines TRBV19 with TRBJ1-5; no firm D call. The CDR3 runs to 15 residues. The ends were cut back, 1 base at V and 0 bases at J, with 7 bases in the middle. The germline V gene encodes CDR1 LNHDA and CDR2 SQIVND (reference sequence). CDR3 in DNA: TGTGCCAGTAGTATAGTGAGTCATAGCAATCAGCCCCAGCATTTT. As protein: CASSIVSHSNQPQHF.

The V gene is TRBV29-1, the J gene TRBJ2-2; tentatively, D is TRBD1 or TRBD2 (5 bases each). CDR3 length: 16 amino acids. The ends were cut back, 1 base at V and 1 base at J, with 13 bases in the middle. Germline V gene data show CDR1 as SQVTM and CDR2 as ANQGSEA. The CDR3 loop reads CSVEGFGGLNTGELFF. DNA of the CDR3: TGCAGCGTTGAAGGGTTTGGGGGTCTGAACACCGGGGAGCTGTTTTTT.

The sample holds one count of this clone. The V gene is TRBV15, the J gene TRBJ2-7, with a weak D call TRBD2 (5 bases). This CDR3 region has 15 residues. Germline values: CDR1 LNHNV, CDR2 YYDKDF (reference sequence). Trimming pared 0 bases from V and 0 bases from J, leaving 9 bases between. The CDR3 DNA follows: TGTGCCACCAGCAGAGATGGACTTACCTCCTACGAGCAGTACTTC. It yields the protein CATSRDGLTSYEQYF.

V is TRBV4-1 and J is TRBJ1-1; no definite D call. With 0 bases removed from V and 7 bases from J, the gap between germline ends came to 21 bases. The CDR3 is 17 amino acids. Germline V CDR1 and CDR2: MGHRA, YSYEKL. CDR3 sequence (DNA): TGCGCCAGCAGCCAAGACGCCTGGACTCGGGAAGGAGATGAAGCTTTCTTT. Amino acid sequence: CASSQDAWTREGDEAFF.

The CDR3 sequence: CAWSDNFYEQYF. The CDR3, as DNA: TGTGCCTGGAGTGACAATTTCTACGAGCAGTACTTC. The chain uses TRBV30 and TRBJ2-7; D is unclear. The V gene's germline CDR1 is GTSNPN and CDR2 SVGIG (reference sequence). V was trimmed by 1 base and J by 3 bases, leaving 7 bases between them. The CDR3 has 12 amino acids.

This chain links TRBV5-8 with TRBJ1-4, with D maybe TRBD1 (5 bases). The CDR3 consists of 15 residues. Trimming stripped 5 bases from V and 0 bases from J, with 11 bases between. CDR1 and CDR2 (germline): SGHTS, YDEGEE. The CDR3 sequence is CASRPGTATNEKLFF. CDR3 nucleotide sequence: TGTGCCAGCAGGCCCGGGACGGCAACTAATGAAAAACTGTTTTTT.

This rearrangement joins TRBV5-1 to TRBJ2-7; 11 bases match TRBD2. The CDR3 is 14 amino acids. The V gene end was trimmed by 4 bases and the J gene end by 4 bases; junction bases not matched to a gene: 4. Germline V gene lookup returns CDR1 SGHRS and CDR2 YFSETQ. CDR3 in amino acids: CASSGGTSGYEQYF. As DNA, the CDR3 is TGCGCCAGCAGCGGCGGGACTAGCGGATACGAGCAGTACTTC.

The chain has TRBV4-1 and TRBJ2-3, with no clear D. The V and J ends lost 1 base and 7 bases respectively, with 3 bases between them. The CDR3 covers 11 residues. CDR1 and CDR2 (germline): MGHRA, YSYEKL. CDR3 residues: CASSQANTQYF. CDR3 bases: TGCGCCAGCAGCCAAGCCAATACGCAGTATTTT.

The chain employs TRBV6-1 and TRBJ1-3; no clear D gene. The CDR3 runs 14 residues. The germline V gene has CDR1 MNHNS and CDR2 SASEGT. The germline V and J ends were trimmed by 5 bases and 0 bases, with 8 bases remaining between them. In nucleotides, the CDR3 is TGTGCCAGCAGTAATAGTGCCTCTGGAAACACCATATATTTT. Amino acid sequence: CASSNSASGNTIYF.

The rearrangement joins TRBV19 to TRBJ2-7; TRBD1 might be the D (5 bases). Germline assignment: CDR1 LNHDA and CDR2 SQIVND (reference sequence). The CDR3 length is 15 residues. The V end lost 1 base, the J end lost 3 bases, and 13 bases lay between the germline ends. The CDR3 loop reads CASSIGGGEIYEQYF. CDR3 in DNA: TGTGCCAGTAGTATAGGGGGCGGAGAGATCTACGAGCAGTACTTC.

The chain couples TRBV5-1 to TRBJ1-1, with a weak D call TRBD1 (6 bases). In germline, CDR1 is SGHRS, CDR2 YFSETQ. The V end was cut by 2 bases, the J end by 11 bases, with 22 bases between. The CDR3 loop spans 15 amino acids. The CDR3 DNA reads as TGCGCCAGCAGCTTTAATCCGAATGGGGGCGGTTGGGCTTTCTTT. It yields the protein CASSFNPNGGGWAFF.

The chain has TRBV9 and TRBJ1-2; TRBD1 is a possible D gene (6 bases). There are 16 residues in the CDR3. The V gene's germline CDR1 is SGDLS and CDR2 YYNGEE. V gave up 0 bases and J gave up 4 bases, with 16 bases separating them. CDR3 sequence (DNA): TGTGCCAGCAGCGTAGTTCGAGGGGGGGCGAGCTATGGCTACACCTTC. As protein: CASSVVRGGASYGYTF.

Only one count was recorded for this clone. The V gene is TRBV13, the J gene TRBJ2-7; D uncertain. Trimming stripped 0 bases from V and 4 bases from J, with 10 bases between. The CDR3 is 14 amino acids. In germline, CDR1 is PRHDT, CDR2 FYEKMQ (reference sequence). For the CDR3, the DNA is TGTGCCAGCAGCTTAGGCCCTAGTCCATACGAGCAGTACTTC. Amino acids: CASSLGPSPYEQYF.

The chain recombines TRBV2 with TRBJ2-7, with D perhaps TRBD1 or TRBD2 (5 bases each). Germline V gene lookup returns CDR1 SNHLY and CDR2 FYNNEI. The CDR3 is 13 amino acids. V shed 8 bases and J shed 3 bases, with 14 bases lying between them. CDR3 bases: TGTGCCAGCGGCGAGGGGTCAGGCTACGAGCAGTACTTC. Translating it yields CASGEGSGYEQYF.

CDR3 amino acids: CASSGGLASFLYEQYF. In DNA, the CDR3 is TGTGCCAGCAGCGGGGGACTAGCCTCTTTCCTTTACGAGCAGTACTTC. This rearrangement joins TRBV9 to TRBJ2-7, with TRBD2 matching over 9 bases. Germline V gene data show CDR1 as SGDLS and CDR2 as YYNGEE. Losses at the gene ends were 3 bases for V and 4 bases for J; bases not matched to a gene: 11. The CDR3 spans 16 residues.

CDR3 amino acids: CASSITGTAYTEAFF. The CDR3 DNA reads TGTGCCAGCAGTATCACAGGGACCGCGTACACTGAAGCTTTCTTT. This chain joins TRBV6-5 and TRBJ1-1; the D gene is possibly TRBD1 (6 bases). Trimming stripped 5 bases from V and 3 bases from J, with 16 bases between. This CDR3 region has 15 residues. Germline lookup yields CDR1 MNHEY and CDR2 SVGAGI.

CDR3 in amino acids: CASSHPDRADGYTF. Written as DNA, the CDR3 is TGCGCCAGCAGCCACCCCGACAGGGCGGATGGCTACACCTTC. This rearrangement joins TRBV4-1 to TRBJ1-2; 7 bases map to TRBD1. J lost 6 bases, V lost 3 bases, and 7 bases had no gene match. This CDR3 is 14 amino acids long. Germline V lookup: CDR1 MGHRA, CDR2 YSYEKL.

V gene TRBV10-3 combines with J gene TRBJ1-2, with D perhaps TRBD1 (5 bases). Trimming removed 0 bases from V and 2 bases from J, with 10 bases in between. This CDR3 has 15 residues. Germline CDR1 is ENHRY and CDR2 is SYGVKD. For the CDR3, the DNA is TGTGCCATCAGTGAGTCGGTAGGGGCCAACTATGGCTACACCTTC. The encoded protein is CAISESVGANYGYTF.

V usage is TRBV19 and J usage is TRBJ2-7; D is possibly TRBD2 (5 bases). Per germline, CDR1 LNHDA and CDR2 SQIVND (reference sequence). The CDR3 totals 12 residues. Trimming took off 10 bases at V and 4 bases at J, with 14 bases between the two ends. CDR3 loop: CATGNALYEQYF. The DNA of the CDR3 is TGTGCCACCGGGAACGCGTTGTACGAGCAGTACTTC.

The genes are TRBV5-4 and TRBJ1-2, with unresolved D. V gave up 2 bases and J gave up 7 bases, with 12 bases separating them. Looked up from germline, CDR1 is SGHNT and CDR2 is YYREEE (reference sequence). The CDR3 is made up of 13 amino acids. Written as DNA, the CDR3 is TGTGCCAGCAGCTTAGCTAGCACCGGTGGCTACACCTTC. Residues: CASSLASTGGYTF.